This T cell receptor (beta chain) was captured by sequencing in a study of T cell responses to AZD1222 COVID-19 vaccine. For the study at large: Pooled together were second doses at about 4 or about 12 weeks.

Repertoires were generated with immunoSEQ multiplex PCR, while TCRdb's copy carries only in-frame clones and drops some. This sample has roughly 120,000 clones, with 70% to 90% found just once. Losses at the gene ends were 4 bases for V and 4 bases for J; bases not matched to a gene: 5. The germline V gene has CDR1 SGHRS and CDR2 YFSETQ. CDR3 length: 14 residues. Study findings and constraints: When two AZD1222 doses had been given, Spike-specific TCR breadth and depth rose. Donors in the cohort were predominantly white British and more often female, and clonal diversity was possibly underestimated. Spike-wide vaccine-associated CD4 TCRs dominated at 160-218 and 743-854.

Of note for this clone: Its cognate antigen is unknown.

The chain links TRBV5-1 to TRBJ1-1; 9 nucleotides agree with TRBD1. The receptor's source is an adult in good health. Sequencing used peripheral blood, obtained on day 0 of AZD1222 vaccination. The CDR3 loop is CASSRQGEGTEAFF. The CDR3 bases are TGCGCCAGCAGCAGACAGGGGGAAGGCACTGAAGCTTTCTTT.